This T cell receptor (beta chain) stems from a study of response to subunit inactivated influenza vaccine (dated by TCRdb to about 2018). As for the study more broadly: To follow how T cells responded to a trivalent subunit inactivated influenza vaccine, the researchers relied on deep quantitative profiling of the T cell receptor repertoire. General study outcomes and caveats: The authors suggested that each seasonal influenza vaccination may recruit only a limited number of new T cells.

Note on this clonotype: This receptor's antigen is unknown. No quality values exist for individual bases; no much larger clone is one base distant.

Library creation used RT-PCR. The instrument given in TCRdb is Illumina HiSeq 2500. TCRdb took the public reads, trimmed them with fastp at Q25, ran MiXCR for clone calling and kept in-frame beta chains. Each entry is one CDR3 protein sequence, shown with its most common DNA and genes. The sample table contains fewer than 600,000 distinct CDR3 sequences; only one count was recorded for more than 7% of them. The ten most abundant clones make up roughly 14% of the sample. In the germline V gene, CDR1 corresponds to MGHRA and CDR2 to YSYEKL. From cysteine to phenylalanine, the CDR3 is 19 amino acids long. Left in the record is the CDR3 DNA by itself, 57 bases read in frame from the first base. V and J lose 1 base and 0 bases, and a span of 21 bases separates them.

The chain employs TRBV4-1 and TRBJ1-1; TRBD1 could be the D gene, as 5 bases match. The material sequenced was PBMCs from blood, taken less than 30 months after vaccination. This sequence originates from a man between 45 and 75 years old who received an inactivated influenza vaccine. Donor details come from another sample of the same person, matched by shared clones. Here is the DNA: TGCGCCAGCAGCCAAGCAATGGGTACGACGACAGTCTTGAACACTGAAGCTTTCTTT. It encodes CASSQAMGTTTVLNTEAFF.